This TCR beta chain was sequenced in a study of blood T cells in healthy people across ages. A second PCR, run for about 6 to 11 cycles, used a sample-barcoded 5' primer plus a J-beta primer mix. MiXCR, applied by TCRdb to the 5' RACE reads, yields one record per CDR3 protein. This sample carries over 1,300,000 distinct CDR3 sequences, around 59% of them seen once, and the ten largest clones take roughly 7%. Of note for this clonotype: Its target is not known.

Donors gave 8 to 10 milliliters of peripheral blood apiece. The CDR3 is 13 residues long. V was cut by 1 base and J by 4 bases, with 7 bases left in between. Germline V gives CDR1 SEHNR, CDR2 FQNEAQ (reference sequence). Study results and caveats: The CMV status of each donor remained undetermined, and this could have confounded shifts in expanded clonotypes. Any conclusive comparison of naive versus antigen-experienced cells was prevented by using unsorted PBMCs.

The gene calls are TRBV7-9 and TRBJ1-1; D gene uncertain. Material: blood. The TCR sequence derives from a man younger than 35 in good health. The CDR3 bases are TGTGCCAGCAGCTTAGACCACTCCACTGAAGCTTTCTTT. Protein: CASSLDHSTEAFF.